The 3 T cell receptor beta chains below were found in one sample sequenced in a study of technical replicates of blood from a handful of donors. TCRdb keeps only in-frame clones here, not all; method: immunoSEQ multiplex PCR. This table holds 65,000 to 85,000 clones, over 80% found once. Sequencing was done on a sample of T cells isolated from PBMCs. The receptors here all came from a human donor in good health.

The DNA of the CDR3 is TGTGCCAGCGCCGGACACAGCCGCACAGATACGCAGTATTTT. Residues: CASAGHSRTDTQYF. J is TRBJ2-3 and V is TRBV28, with TRBD1 as a possible D gene (5 bases). V lost 8 bases, J lost 1 base, and 13 bases lay in between. The CDR3 covers 14 residues. The germline CDR1 and CDR2 sequences are MDHEN and SYDVKM.

The V gene is TRBV11-2, the J gene TRBJ2-7; D gene uncertain. Trimming pared 6 bases from V and 5 bases from J, leaving 14 bases between. CDR1 and CDR2 from the germline V gene are SGHAT and FQNNGV. This CDR3 is built from 13 residues. Written as DNA, the CDR3 is TGTGCCAGCAGGCGGTTCGGTCCCCACGAGCAGTACTTC. It codes for CASRRFGPHEQYF.

This clone was observed a few times. This chain uses TRBV19 with TRBJ2-1; 8 bases line up with TRBD1. V lost 5 bases to trimming and J lost 9 bases; unmatched junction nucleotides: 12. Looked up from germline, CDR1 is LNHDA and CDR2 is SQIVND (reference sequence). The CDR3 extends over 15 amino acids. The CDR3 sequence: CASSVMVSGGTEQFF. The CDR3 DNA reads as TGTGCCAGTAGTGTTATGGTCTCAGGGGGCACTGAGCAGTTCTTC.